This T cell receptor (beta chain) comes out of a study of T cells after yellow fever vaccination (dated by TCRdb to about 2019). Broadly, across the study: Libraries from fractions with low cell numbers were prepared with the SMART-Seq v4 Ultra Low Input RNA kit. Two healthy male donors, one aged 18 to 29 and one aged 30 to 40 years, were included in the cohort. To follow T-cell clones before and after primary and booster YFV17D yellow fever vaccination, bulk TCR alpha and beta repertoires were sequenced over time. Bulk PBMC replicates and cell subsets were isolated from blood drawn at multiple timepoints before and after both primary and secondary immunization. Broad study findings and their caveats: Because the study included only a couple of donors, the extent to which the findings can be generalized is limited. A small share of clonotypes occurred in both CD4 and CD8 compartments, likely arising from convergent recombination. Because abundant contaminating clonotypes from the bulk population could be contained in FACS-sorted repertoires, computational filtering was required. After the booster, most of the clones that had expanded following primary vaccination were detected again (about 95% of CD4 and 80% to 90% of CD8), which suggests that memory was broadly maintained. Compared with the primary T-cell response, the secondary T-cell response was weaker but faster, peaking on day 5 rather than day 15.

About this clonotype: What this receptor recognizes is not known. Base quality data are lacking; no much larger clone is found one base away.

TCR cDNA was made using 5'RACE template switching, a step that added a universal primer site and unique molecular identifiers. Priming for cDNA synthesis came from both the TCR alpha and TCR beta constant segments. Two PCR steps were used to amplify libraries, with sample barcodes and sequencing adapters being added in the second step. Sequencing of the libraries was done on either Illumina HiSeq 2500 (2x100 bp) or NovaSeq (2x150 bp). In the paper's pipeline: MIGEC was used to demultiplex reads and collapse the reads into UMI consensus sequences, and MiXCR was used for V(D)J alignment. Using edgeR on replicate PBMC samples, clonotypes were called vaccine-responding if FDR was below 0.01 and the log2 fold change was above 5 up to day 15. CD4 or CD8 identity was assigned to each bulk clonotype according to whether the clonotype was present at higher abundance in the sequenced CD4 repertoire or the sequenced CD8 repertoire. TCRdb reanalyzed the raw reads on its own, using fastp at Q25 for trimming and MiXCR for clone calling, and kept in-frame beta chains. Rows with one shared CDR3 protein collapse into an entry with the most common genes and DNA. The V and J calls follow TCRdb's processing rather than the paper's. The sample records a few hundred thousand distinct CDR3 sequences, 15% to 20% of which are singletons. Roughly an eighth of the sample is held by the ten biggest clonotypes.

The sample's treatment or condition label, in plain terms: live attenuated yellow fever vaccine strain. At every blood-draw timepoint, two biological replicates of bulk PBMCs were collected. A standard Ficoll-Paque protocol was used to isolate PBMCs from peripheral blood. TriZol was used to extract RNA from bulk PBMCs, from CD4 and CD8 fractions, and from dextramer-positive and dextramer-negative fractions. Sequences were derived from PBMCs, sampled 15 days after the yellow fever booster vaccination. The TCR comes from a young man who received the YFV17D yellow fever vaccine.

The CDR3 reads CAWKSRTGTSGRNLYNEQFF. The DNA sequence is TGTGCCTGGAAATCACGAACCGGGACTAGCGGTCGAAACCTGTACAATGAGCAGTTCTTC. The chain joins TRBV30 to TRBJ2-1; 11 bases in between match TRBD2. From the cysteine through the phenylalanine, the CDR3 covers 20 amino acids. Left in the record is the CDR3 DNA by itself, 60 bases read in frame from the first base. Germline trimming: 4 bases from V, 4 bases from J; junction bases outside gene matches: 21. From the germline V gene (reference sequence), CDR1 is GTSNPN and CDR2 is SVGIG.